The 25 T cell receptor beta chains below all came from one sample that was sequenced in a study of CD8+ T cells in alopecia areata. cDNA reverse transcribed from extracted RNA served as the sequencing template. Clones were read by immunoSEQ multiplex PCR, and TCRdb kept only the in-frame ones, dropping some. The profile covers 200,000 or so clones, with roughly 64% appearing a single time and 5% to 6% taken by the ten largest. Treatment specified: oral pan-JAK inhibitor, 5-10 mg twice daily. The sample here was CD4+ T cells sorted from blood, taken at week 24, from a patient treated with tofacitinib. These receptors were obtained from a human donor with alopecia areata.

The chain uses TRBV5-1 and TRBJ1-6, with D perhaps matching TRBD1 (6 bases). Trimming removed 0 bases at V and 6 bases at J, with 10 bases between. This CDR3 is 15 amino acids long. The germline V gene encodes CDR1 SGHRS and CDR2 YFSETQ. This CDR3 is CASSLEGGGNSPLHF. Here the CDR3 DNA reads TGCGCCAGCAGCTTGGAGGGGGGAGGTAATTCACCCCTCCACTTT.

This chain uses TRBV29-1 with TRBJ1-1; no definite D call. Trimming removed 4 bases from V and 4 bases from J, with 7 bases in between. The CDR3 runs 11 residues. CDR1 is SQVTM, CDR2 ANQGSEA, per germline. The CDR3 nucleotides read TGCAGCGTTGGTGATCCCACTGAAGCTTTCTTT. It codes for CSVGDPTEAFF.

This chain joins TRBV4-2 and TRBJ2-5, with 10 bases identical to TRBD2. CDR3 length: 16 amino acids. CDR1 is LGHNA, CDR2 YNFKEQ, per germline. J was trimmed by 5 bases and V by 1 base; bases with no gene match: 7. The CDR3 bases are TGTGCCAGCAGCCAAGGTGCTAGCGGGGGTAAGGAGACCCAGTACTTC. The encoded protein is CASSQGASGGKETQYF.

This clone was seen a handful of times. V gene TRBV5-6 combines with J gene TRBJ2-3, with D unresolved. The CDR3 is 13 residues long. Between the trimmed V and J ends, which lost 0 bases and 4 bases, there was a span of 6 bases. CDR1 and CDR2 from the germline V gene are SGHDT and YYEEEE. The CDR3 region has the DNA TGTGCCAGCAGCTTGGATGGGTCAGATACGCAGTATTTT. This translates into CASSLDGSDTQYF.

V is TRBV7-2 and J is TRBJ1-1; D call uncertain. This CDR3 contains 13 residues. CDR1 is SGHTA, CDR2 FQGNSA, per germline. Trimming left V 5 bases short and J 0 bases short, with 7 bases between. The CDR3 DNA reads TGTGCCAGCAGCCAGATCATGAACACTGAAGCTTTCTTT. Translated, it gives CASSQIMNTEAFF. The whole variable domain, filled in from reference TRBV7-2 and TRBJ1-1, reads GAGVSQSPSNKVTEKGKDVELRCDPISGHTALYWYRQSLGQGLEFLIYFQGNSAPDKSGLPSDRFSAERTGGSVSTLTIQRTQQEDSAVYLCASSQIMNTEAFFGQGTRLTVV.

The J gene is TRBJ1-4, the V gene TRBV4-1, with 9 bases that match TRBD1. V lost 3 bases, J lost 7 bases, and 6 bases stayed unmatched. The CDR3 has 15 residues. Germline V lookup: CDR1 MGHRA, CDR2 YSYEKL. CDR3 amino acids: CASSHYRGLVEKLFF. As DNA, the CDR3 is TGCGCCAGCAGCCATTACAGGGGGCTCGTTGAAAAACTGTTTTTT.

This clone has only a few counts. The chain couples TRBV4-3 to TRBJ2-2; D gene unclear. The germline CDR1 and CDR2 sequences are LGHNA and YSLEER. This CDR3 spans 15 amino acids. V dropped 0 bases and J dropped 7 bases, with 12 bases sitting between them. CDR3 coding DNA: TGCGCCAGCAGCCAAGAAATGCTCAACTACGGGGAGCTGTTTTTT. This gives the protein CASSQEMLNYGELFF.

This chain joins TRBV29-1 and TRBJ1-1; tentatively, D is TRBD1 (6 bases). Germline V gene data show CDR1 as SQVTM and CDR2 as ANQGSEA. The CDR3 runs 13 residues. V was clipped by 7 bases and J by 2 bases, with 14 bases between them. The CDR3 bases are TGCAGCGCTCTTGACAGGACCAACACTGAAGCTTTCTTT. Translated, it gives CSALDRTNTEAFF.

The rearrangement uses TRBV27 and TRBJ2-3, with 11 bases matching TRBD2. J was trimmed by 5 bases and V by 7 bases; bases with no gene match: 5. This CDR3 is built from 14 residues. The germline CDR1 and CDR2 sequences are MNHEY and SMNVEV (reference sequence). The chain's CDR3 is CASTSGGPEDTQYF. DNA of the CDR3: TGTGCCAGCACTAGCGGGGGGCCTGAAGATACGCAGTATTTT.

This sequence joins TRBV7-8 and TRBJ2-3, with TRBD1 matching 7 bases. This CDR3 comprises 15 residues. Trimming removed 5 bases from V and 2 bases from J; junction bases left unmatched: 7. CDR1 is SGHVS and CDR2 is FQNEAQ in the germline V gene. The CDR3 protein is CASSPRDRPTDTQYF. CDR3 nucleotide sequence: TGTGCCAGCAGCCCCCGGGACAGACCCACAGATACGCAGTATTTT.

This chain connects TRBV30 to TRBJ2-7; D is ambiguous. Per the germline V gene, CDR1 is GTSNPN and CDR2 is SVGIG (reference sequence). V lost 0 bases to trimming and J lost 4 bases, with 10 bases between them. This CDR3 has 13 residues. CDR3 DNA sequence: TGTGCCTGGAGTGTGGCTAGTCGTTACGAGCAGTACTTC. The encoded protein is CAWSVASRYEQYF.

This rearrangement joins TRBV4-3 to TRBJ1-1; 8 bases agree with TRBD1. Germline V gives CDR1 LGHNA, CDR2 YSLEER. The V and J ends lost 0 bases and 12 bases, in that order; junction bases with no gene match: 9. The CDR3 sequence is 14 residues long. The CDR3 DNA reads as TGCGCCAGCAGCCAAGATGGCGCAGGGGGCCAATCTTTCTTT. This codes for CASSQDGAGGQSFF.

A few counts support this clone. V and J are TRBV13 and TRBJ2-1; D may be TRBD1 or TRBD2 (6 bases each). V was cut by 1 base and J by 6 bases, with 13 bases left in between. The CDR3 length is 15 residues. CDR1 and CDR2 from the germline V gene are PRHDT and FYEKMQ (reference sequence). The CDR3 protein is CASSLANPGANEQFF. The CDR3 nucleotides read TGTGCCAGCAGCTTAGCAAACCCGGGGGCCAATGAGCAGTTCTTC.

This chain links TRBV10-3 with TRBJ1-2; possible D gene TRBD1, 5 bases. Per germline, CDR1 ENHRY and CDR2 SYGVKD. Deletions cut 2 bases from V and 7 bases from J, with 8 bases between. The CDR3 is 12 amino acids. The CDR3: CAISEGAPGYTF. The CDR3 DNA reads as TGTGCCATCAGTGAGGGGGCGCCTGGCTACACCTTC.

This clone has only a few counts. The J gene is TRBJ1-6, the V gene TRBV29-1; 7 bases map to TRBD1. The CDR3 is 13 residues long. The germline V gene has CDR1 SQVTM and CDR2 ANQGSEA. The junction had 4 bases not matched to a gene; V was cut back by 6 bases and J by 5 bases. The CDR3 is CSVRGTDNSPLHF. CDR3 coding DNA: TGCAGCGTCCGCGGGACAGATAATTCACCCCTCCACTTT.

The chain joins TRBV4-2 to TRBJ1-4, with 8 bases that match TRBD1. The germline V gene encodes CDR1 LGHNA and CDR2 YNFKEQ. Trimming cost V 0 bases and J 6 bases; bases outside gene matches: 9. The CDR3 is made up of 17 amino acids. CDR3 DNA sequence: TGTGCCAGCAGCCAAGATCGGGGGACAGGAAGAGATGAAAAACTGTTTTTT. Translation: CASSQDRGTGRDEKLFF.

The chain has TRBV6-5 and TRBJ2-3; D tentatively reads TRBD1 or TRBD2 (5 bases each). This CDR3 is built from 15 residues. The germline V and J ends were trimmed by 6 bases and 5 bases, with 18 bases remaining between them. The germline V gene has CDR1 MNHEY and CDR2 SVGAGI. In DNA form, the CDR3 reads TGTGCCAGCAGAGGGCAGGGTCCGGGACGAGATACGCAGTATTTT. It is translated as CASRGQGPGRDTQYF.

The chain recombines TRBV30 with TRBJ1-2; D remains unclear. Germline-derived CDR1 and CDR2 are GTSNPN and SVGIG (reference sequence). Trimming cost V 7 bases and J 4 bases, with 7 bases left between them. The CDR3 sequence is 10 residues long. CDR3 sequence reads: CAFGPYGYTF. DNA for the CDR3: TGTGCCTTCGGGCCCTATGGCTACACCTTC.

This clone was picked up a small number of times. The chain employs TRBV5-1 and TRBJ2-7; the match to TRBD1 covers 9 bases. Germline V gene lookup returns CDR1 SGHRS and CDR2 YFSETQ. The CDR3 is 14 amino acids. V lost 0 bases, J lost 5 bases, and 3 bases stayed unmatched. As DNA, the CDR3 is TGCGCCAGCAGCTTGGGACAGGGGGAGAACGAGCAGTACTTC. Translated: CASSLGQGENEQYF.

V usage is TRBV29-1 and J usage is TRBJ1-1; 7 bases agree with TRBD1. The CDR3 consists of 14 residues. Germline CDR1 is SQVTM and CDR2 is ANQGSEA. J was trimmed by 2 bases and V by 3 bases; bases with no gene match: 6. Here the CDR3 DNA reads TGCAGCGTTGACCACAGGGGCTTAAACACTGAAGCTTTCTTT. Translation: CSVDHRGLNTEAFF.

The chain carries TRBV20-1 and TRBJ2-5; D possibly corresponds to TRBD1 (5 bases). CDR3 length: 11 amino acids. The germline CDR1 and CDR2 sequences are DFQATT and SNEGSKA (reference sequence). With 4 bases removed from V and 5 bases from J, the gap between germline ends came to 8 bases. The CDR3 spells CSATGYETQYF. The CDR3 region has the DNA TGCAGTGCTACAGGGTATGAGACCCAGTACTTC.

CDR3 region: CASSLAGTRSETQYF. The CDR3 DNA reads as TGCGCCAGCAGCTTGGCCGGGACTAGATCAGAGACCCAGTACTTC. The chain is built from TRBV5-1 and TRBJ2-5; 8 bases match TRBD2. Germline CDR1 is SGHRS and CDR2 is YFSETQ. The CDR3 loop spans 15 amino acids. With V trimmed by 0 bases and J by 4 bases, 5 bases remained unmatched.

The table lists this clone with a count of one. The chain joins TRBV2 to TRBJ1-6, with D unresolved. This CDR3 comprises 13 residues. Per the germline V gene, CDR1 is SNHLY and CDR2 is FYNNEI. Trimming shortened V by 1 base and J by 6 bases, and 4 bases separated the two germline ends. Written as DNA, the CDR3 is TGTGCCAGCAGTGAAGGACTTAATTCACCCCTCCACTTT. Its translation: CASSEGLNSPLHF.

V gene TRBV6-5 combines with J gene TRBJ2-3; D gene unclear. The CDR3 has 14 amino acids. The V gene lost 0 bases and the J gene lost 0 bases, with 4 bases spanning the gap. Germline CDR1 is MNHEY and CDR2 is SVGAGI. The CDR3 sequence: CASSYSASTDTQYF. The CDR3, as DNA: TGTGCCAGCAGTTACTCGGCGAGCACAGATACGCAGTATTTT.

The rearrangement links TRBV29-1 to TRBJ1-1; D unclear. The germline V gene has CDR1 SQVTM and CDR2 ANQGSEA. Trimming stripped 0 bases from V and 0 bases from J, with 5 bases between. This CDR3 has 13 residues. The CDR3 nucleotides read TGCAGCGTTGAAGAATCAGTGAACACTGAAGCTTTCTTT. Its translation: CSVEESVNTEAFF.